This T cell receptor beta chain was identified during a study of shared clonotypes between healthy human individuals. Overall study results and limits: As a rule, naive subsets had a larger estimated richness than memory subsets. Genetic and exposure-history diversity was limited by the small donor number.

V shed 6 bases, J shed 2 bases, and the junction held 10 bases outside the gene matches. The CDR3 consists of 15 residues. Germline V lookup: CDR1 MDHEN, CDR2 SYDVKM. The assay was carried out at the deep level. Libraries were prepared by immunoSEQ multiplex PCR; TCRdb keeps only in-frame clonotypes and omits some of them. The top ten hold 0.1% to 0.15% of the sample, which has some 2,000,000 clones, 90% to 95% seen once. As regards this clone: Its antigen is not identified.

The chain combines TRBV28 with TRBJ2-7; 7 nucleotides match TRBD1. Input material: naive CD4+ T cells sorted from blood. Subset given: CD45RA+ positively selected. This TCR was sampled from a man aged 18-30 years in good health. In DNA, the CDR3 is TGTGCCAGCAGCCCCCCGCCGGGACAGCCCTACGAGCAGTACTTC. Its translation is CASSPPPGQPYEQYF. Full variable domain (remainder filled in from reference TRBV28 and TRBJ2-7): DVKVTQSSRYLVKRTGEKVFLECVQDMDHENMFWYRQDPGLGLRLIYFSYDVKMKEKGDIPEGYSVSREKKERFSLILESASTNQTSMYLCASSPPPGQPYEQYFGPGTRLTVT.